This T cell receptor (beta chain) was captured by sequencing in a study of blood T cell repertoires in COVID-19. Overall study: From the United States, Italy and Spain came samples of acute and convalescent COVID-19. In each case, the material was cDNA or gDNA derived from T cells, B-cell-depleted T cells, or PBMCs.

Study processing details: Estimated nucleated cell counts came from reference gene primer amplification. The protocol was immunoSEQ multiplex PCR, while the TCRdb copy is restricted to in-frame clones and leaves out a portion. The V and J calls and clone size come from that table; D and trimming were worked out from the DNA. The profile shows about 220,000 clones, around 75% of them singletons. The sequence derives from a human donor in a cohort sampled during active COVID-19. The sample taken for sequencing was peripheral blood.

CDR3 loop: CASSPQPGQGRSEQFF. The CDR3 DNA reads as TGTGCCAGCAGCCCTCAACCGGGACAGGGAAGGAGTGAGCAGTTCTTC. This chain connects TRBV9 to TRBJ2-1, with 9 bases fitting TRBD1. The germline gives CDR1 SGDLS, CDR2 YYNGEE. The CDR3 has 16 amino acids. V dropped 4 bases and J dropped 9; count of bases not matched to a gene: 14.